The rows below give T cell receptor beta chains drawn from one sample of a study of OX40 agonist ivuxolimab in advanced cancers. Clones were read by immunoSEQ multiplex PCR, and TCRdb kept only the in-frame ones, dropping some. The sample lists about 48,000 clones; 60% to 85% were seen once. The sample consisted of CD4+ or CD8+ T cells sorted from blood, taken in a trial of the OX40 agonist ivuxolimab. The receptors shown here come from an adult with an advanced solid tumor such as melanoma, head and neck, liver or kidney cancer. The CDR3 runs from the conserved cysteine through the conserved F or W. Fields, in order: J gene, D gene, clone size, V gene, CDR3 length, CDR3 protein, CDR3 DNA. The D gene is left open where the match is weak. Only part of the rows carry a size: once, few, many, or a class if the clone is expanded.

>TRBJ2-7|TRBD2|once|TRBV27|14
CASSMVSGRGEQYF
TGTGCCAGCAGTATGGTAAGCGGGAGGGGAGAGCAGTACTTC
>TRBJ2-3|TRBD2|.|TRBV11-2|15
CASSSPGLAANTQYF
TGTGCCAGCAGCTCACCGGGACTAGCGGCTAATACGCAGTATTTT
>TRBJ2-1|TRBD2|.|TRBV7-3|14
CASSLTRTSFEQFF
TGTGCCAGCAGCTTAACTAGGACTAGTTTTGAGCAGTTCTTC
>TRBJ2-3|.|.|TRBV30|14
CAWSVMAESQPQYF
TGTGCCTGGAGTGTTATGGCCGAATCTCAGCCCCAGTATTTT
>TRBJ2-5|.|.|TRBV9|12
CASGNREETQYF
TGTGCCAGCGGAAACAGGGAAGAGACCCAGTACTTC
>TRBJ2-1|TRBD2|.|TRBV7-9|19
CASSHPTSGSNRAYNEQFF
TGTGCCAGCAGCCATCCTACTAGCGGGAGCAACAGGGCCTACAATGAGCAGTTCTTC
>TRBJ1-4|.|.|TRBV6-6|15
CASRRGVATNEKLFF
TGTGCCAGCAGAAGAGGAGTTGCAACTAATGAAAAACTGTTTTTT
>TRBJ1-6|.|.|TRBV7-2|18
CASSLVLSAGPLNSPLHF
TGTGCCAGCAGCTTAGTTCTATCGGCAGGGCCACTTAATTCACCCCTCCACTTT
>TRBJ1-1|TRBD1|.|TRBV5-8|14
CASSLDRGTTEAFF
TGTGCCAGCAGCCTGGACAGGGGGACCACTGAAGCTTTCTTT
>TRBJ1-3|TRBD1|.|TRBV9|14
CASSPGTGADTIYF
TGTGCCAGCAGTCCCGGGACAGGGGCAGACACCATATATTTT
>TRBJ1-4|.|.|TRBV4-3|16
CASSQDLRGPNEKLFF
TGCGCCAGCAGCCAAGATCTTCGGGGCCCTAATGAAAAACTGTTTTTT
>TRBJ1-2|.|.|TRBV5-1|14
CASSLGAGGEGYTF
TGCGCCAGCAGCTTGGGCGCCGGAGGGGAGGGCTACACCTTC
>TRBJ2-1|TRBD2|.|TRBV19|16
CASSPDDSGRLNEQFF
TGTGCCAGTAGCCCCGATGATAGCGGGAGACTCAATGAGCAGTTCTTC
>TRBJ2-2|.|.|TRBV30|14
CAWSMQANTGELFF
TGTGCCTGGAGTATGCAGGCGAACACCGGGGAGCTGTTTTTT
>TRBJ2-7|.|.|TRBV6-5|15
CASRLQTGYAYEQYF
TGTGCCAGCAGACTTCAGACAGGATATGCCTACGAGCAGTACTTC
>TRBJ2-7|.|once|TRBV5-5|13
CASSFSALGEQYF
TGTGCCAGCAGCTTTTCTGCCTTAGGAGAGCAGTACTTC
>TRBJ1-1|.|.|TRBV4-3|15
CASSQDEGSYTEAFF
TGCGCCAGCAGCCAAGATGAGGGCAGTTACACTGAAGCTTTCTTT
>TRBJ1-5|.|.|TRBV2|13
CASSRDSNQPQHF
TGTGCCAGCAGTAGAGATAGCAATCAGCCCCAGCATTTT
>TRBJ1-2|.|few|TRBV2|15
CASILNRQVVYGYTF
TGTGCCAGCATTCTAAATAGACAGGTCGTCTATGGCTACACCTTC
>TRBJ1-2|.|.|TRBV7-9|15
CASSLFGRVDYGYTF
TGTGCCAGCAGCTTATTCGGCAGGGTTGACTATGGCTACACCTTC
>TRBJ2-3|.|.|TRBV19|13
CASIGMVTDTQYF
TGTGCCAGTATTGGTATGGTCACAGATACGCAGTATTTT
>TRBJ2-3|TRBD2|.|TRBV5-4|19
CASSLGGLAGGPSSDTQYF
TGTGCCAGCAGCTTGGGTGGACTAGCGGGAGGGCCTTCCTCAGATACGCAGTATTTT
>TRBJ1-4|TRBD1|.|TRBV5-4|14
CASSQWDRGEKLFF
TGTGCCAGCAGCCAGTGGGACAGGGGTGAAAAACTGTTTTTT
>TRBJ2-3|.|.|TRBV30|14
CAWSYRERTDTQYF
TGTGCCTGGTCCTACAGGGAAAGGACAGATACGCAGTATTTT
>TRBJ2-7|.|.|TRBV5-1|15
CASSPSALVGREQYF
TGCGCCAGCAGCCCCTCCGCCTTAGTTGGGCGCGAGCAGTACTTC
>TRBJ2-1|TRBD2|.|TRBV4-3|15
CASSPTSGRSNEQFF
TGCGCCAGCAGCCCGACTAGCGGGAGGTCCAATGAGCAGTTCTTC
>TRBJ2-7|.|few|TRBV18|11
CASSARGEQYF
TGTGCCAGCTCTGCGAGGGGCGAGCAGTACTTC
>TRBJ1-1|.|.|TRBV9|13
CASSVSWNTEAFF
TGTGCCAGCAGCGTTTCATGGAACACTGAAGCTTTCTTT
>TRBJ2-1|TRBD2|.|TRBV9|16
CASSVEASGTINEQFF
TGTGCCAGCAGCGTAGAGGCTAGCGGGACCATCAATGAGCAGTTCTTC
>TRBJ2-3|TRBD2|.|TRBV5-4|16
CASSMLLAGGTDTQYF
TGTGCCAGCAGCATGCTACTAGCGGGAGGTACAGATACGCAGTATTTT
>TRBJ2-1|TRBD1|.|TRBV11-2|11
CASSLTGSIFF
TGTGCCAGCAGCTTGACAGGGAGTATATTCTTC
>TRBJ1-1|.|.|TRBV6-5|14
CASSALVTNTEAFF
TGTGCCAGCAGTGCCCTGGTTACGAACACTGAAGCTTTCTTT
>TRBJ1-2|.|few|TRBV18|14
CASSPTADSYGYTF
TGTGCCAGCTCACCGACCGCCGACAGCTATGGCTACACCTTC
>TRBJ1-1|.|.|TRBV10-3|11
CAISVGTEAFF
TGTGCCATCAGTGTAGGGACAGAAGCTTTCTTT
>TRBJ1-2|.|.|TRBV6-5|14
CASSYSRGWGGYTF
TGTGCCAGCAGTTACTCGAGGGGGTGGGGGGGCTACACCTTC
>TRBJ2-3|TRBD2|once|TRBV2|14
CASSNSGRTDTQYF
TGTGCCAGCAGCAATAGCGGGCGCACAGATACGCAGTATTTT
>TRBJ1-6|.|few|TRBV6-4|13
CASRAGSNSPLHF
TGTGCCAGCAGAGCGGGATCTAATTCACCCCTCCACTTT
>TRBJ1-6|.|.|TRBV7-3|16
CASSPGPASTNSPLHF
TGTGCCAGCAGTCCCGGGCCAGCAAGCACCAATTCACCCCTCCACTTT
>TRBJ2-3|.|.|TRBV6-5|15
CASSYVGSNTDTQYF
TGTGCCAGCAGTTACGTAGGAAGCAACACAGATACGCAGTATTTT
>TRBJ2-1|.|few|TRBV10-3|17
CAISEPTGLAGVNEQFF
TGTGCCATCAGTGAGCCTACGGGGCTAGCCGGCGTCAATGAGCAGTTCTTC
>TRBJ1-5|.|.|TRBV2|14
CASSEGTSNQPQHF
TGTGCCAGCAGTGAAGGGACCAGCAATCAGCCCCAGCATTTT
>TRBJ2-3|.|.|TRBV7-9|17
CASTPLGTAGGGDTQYF
TGTGCCAGCACCCCACTGGGGACAGCCGGGGGAGGAGATACGCAGTATTTT
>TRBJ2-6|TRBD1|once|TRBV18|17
CASSSNRGRAGANVLTF
TGTGCCAGCTCATCGAACAGGGGGCGAGCTGGGGCCAACGTCCTGACTTTC
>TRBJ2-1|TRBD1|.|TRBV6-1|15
CASSEGTGTYNEQFF
TGTGCCAGCAGTGAAGGGACAGGGACCTACAATGAGCAGTTCTTC
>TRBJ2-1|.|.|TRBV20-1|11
CSARFYNEQFF
TGCAGTGCTAGGTTCTACAATGAGCAGTTCTTC
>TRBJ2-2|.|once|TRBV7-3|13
CASSLSVSGELFF
TGTGCCAGCAGCTTAAGTGTATCCGGGGAGCTGTTTTTT
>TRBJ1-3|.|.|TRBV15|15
CATSRDPYSGNTIYF
TGTGCCACCAGCAGAGATCCCTACTCTGGAAACACCATATATTTT
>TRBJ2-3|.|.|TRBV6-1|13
CASSEQGTDTQYF
TGTGCCAGCAGTGAACAGGGTACAGATACGCAGTATTTT
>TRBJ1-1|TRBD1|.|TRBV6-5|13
CASSRGPNTEAFF
TGTGCCAGCAGTAGGGGGCCGAACACTGAAGCTTTCTTT
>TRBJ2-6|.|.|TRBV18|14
CASSRRETANVLTF
TGTGCCAGCTCACGACGCGAGACAGCCAACGTCCTGACTTTC